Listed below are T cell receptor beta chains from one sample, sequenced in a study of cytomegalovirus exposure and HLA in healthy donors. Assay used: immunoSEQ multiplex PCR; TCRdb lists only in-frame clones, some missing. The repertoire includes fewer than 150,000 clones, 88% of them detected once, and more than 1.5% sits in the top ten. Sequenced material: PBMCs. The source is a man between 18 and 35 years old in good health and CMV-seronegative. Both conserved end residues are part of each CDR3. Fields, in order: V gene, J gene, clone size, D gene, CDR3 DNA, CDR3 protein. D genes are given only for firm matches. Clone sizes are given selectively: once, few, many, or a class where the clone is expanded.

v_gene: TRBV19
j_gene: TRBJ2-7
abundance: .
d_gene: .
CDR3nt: TGTGCCAGTAGTGTAAAACTCCTACTCCCCTACGAGCAGTACTTC
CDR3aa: CASSVKLLLPYEQYF

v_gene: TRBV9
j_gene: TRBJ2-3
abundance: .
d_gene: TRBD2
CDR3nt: TGTGCCAGCAGCGCGGGACTAGCGGGAAATGCTGCAGATACGCAGTATTTT
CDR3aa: CASSAGLAGNAADTQYF

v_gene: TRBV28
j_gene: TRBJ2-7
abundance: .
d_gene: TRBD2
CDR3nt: TGTGCCAGCAGTCCCACGACTAGCGGGGCCTCTATTGGGAAGTACTTC
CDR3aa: CASSPTTSGASIGKYF

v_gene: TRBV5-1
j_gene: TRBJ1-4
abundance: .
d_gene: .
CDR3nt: TGCGCCAGCAGCCCCCTTGTACCGGGGAATGAAAAACTGTTTTTT
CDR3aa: CASSPLVPGNEKLFF

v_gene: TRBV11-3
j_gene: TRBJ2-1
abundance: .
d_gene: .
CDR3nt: TGTGCCAGCACCCAGGGGAACTACAATGAGCAGTTCTTC
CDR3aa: CASTQGNYNEQFF

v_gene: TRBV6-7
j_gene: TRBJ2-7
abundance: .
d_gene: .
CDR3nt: TGTGCCAGCAGTAAACCTCCAGGGGTCTCGGGCGAGCAGTACTTC
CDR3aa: CASSKPPGVSGEQYF

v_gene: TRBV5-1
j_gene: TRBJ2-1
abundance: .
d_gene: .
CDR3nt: TGCGCCAGCCTGAGTGGAGCCAATGAGCAGTTCTTC
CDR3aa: CASLSGANEQFF

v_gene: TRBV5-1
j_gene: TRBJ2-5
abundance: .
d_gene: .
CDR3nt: TGCGCCAGCAGCCGAGAGGGAATCCAAGAGACCCAGTACTTC
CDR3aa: CASSREGIQETQYF

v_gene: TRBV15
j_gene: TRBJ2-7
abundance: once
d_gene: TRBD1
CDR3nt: TGTGCCACCAGCAGGAAGCCAGGGGGTGTTGGCGAGCAGTACTTC
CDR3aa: CATSRKPGGVGEQYF

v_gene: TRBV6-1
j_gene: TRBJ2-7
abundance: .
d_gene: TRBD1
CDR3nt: TGTGCCAGCAGCGGTGGGACAGGGGTCTCCTACGAGCAGTACTTC
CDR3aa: CASSGGTGVSYEQYF

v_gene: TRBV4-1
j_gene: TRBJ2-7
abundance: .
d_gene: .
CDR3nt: TGCGCCAGCAGCCAAGTTCCGCCTAGCGAGTCCTACGAGCAGTACTTC
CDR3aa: CASSQVPPSESYEQYF

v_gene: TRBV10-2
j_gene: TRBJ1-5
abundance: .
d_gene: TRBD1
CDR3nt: TGCGCCAGCAGTGCGACAGGGGGGCGCAATCAGCCCCAGCATTTT
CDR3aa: CASSATGGRNQPQHF

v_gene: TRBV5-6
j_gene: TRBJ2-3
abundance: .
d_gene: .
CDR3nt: TGTGCCAGCAGCTTGGTAGCGCGCACAGATACGCAGTATTTT
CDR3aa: CASSLVARTDTQYF

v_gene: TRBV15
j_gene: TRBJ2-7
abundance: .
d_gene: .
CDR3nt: TGTGCCACCAGCAGAGGGTCGCTCTATCAGGACGAGCAGTACTTC
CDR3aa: CATSRGSLYQDEQYF

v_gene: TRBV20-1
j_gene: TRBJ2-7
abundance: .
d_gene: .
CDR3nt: TGCAGTGCTTCAGGGCCACAGCAGTACTTC
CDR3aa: CSASGPQQYF

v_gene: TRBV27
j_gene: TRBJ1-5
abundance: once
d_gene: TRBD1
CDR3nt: TGTGCCAGCAGGGAACAGGGGGTTATTAGCAATCAGCCCCAGCATTTT
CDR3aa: CASREQGVISNQPQHF

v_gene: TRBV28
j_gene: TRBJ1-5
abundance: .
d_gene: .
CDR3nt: TGTGCCAGCAGTCTCTACAGTTCGTCGCCCCAGCATTTT
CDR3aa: CASSLYSSSPQHF

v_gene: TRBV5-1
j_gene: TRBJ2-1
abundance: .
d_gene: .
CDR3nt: TGCGCCAGCAGCCAAGGGGGGGGCCCCTATGAGCAGTTCTTC
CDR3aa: CASSQGGGPYEQFF

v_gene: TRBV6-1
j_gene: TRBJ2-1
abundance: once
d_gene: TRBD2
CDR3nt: TGTGCCAGCAGTGACCCCCCACTGGAGCGGGAGGTTTTCCATGAGCAGTTCTTC
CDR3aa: CASSDPPLEREVFHEQFF

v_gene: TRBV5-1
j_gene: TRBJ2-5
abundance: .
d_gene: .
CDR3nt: TGCGCCAGCAGCCTCAGATCCCCGGGTGAGACCCAGTACTTC
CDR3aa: CASSLRSPGETQYF

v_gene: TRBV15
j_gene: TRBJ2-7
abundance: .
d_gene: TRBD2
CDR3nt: TGTGCCACCGCGGGGAGGGATAAAGGTAGCGGGATTAGCTCCTACGAGCAGTACTTC
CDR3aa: CATAGRDKGSGISSYEQYF

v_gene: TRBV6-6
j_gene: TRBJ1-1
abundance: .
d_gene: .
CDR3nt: TGTGCCAGCAGTGCTACAGCTGAAGCTTTCTTT
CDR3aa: CASSATAEAFF

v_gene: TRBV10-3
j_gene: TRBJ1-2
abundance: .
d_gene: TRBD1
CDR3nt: TGTGCCATCAGTGAGTCGAGGGGTGGCGACAGGGATGGCTATGGCTACACCTTC
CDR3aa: CAISESRGGDRDGYGYTF

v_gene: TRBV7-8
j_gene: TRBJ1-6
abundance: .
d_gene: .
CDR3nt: TGTGCCAGCAGCTCCGTGCCCCAGGGGTCCTATAATTCACCCCTCCACTTT
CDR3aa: CASSSVPQGSYNSPLHF

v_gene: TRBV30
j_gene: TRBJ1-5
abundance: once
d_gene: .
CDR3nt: TGTGCCTGGTCCGGGGGATGGAATCAGCCCCAGCATTTT
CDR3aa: CAWSGGWNQPQHF

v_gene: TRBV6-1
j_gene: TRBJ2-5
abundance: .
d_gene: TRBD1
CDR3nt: TGTGCCAGCAGTGAAGCGTCAGGGGGCAGAGCAGGGGAGACCCAGTACTTC
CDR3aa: CASSEASGGRAGETQYF

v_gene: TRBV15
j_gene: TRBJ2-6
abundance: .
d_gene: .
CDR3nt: TGTGCCACCAGCAGGGAGCTCTCTGGGGCCAACGTCCTGACTTTC
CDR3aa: CATSRELSGANVLTF

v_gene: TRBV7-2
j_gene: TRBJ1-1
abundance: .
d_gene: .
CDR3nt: TGTGCCAGCAGCGTCACCGGGACATCCCCTCCGTGGCGGGCTGAAGCTTTCTTT
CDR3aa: CASSVTGTSPPWRAEAFF

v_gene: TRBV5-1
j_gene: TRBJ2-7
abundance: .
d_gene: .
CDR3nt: TGCGCCAGCAGCTTGGTGGTTGACACGACGAACAACTACGAGCAGTACTTC
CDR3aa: CASSLVVDTTNNYEQYF

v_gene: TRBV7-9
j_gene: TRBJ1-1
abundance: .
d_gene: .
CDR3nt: TGTGCCAGCAGCTTTGATTTCCGGGAAGGCAACACTGAAGCTTTCTTT
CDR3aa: CASSFDFREGNTEAFF

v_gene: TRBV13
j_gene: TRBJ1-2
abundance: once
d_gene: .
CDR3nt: TGTGCCAGCACCTTAGGTGCGCTTAACTATGGCTACACCTTC
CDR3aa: CASTLGALNYGYTF

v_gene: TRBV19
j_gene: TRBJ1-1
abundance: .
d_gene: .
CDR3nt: TGTGCCAGTAGCAGAGAGCTCAGGGGTCGCACTGAAGCTTTCTTT
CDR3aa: CASSRELRGRTEAFF

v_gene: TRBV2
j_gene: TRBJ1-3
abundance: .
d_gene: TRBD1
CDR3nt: TGTGCCAGCAGTCTTGACAGGGGGCTAAACACCATATATTTT
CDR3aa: CASSLDRGLNTIYF